Following are 6 T cell receptor beta chains from one sample sequenced in a study of CD8+CD57+ T cells in acquired aplastic anemia. TCR beta VDJ and CDR3 profiling used genomic DNA as template. TCRdb re-called the reads with MiXCR, one entry per CDR3 protein. Of roughly 130,000 distinct CDR3 sequences listed, 48% are singletons. Material: sorted CD4+, CD8+, or CD8+CD57+ T cells (not recorded which) from PBMCs. The receptor source for this set is a human donor in good health, serving as a control.

In its sample, this clonotype was seen a few times. This chain joins TRBV19 and TRBJ1-5; the match to TRBD1 covers 8 bases. CDR3 length: 13 residues. Germline assignment: CDR1 LNHDA and CDR2 SQIVND (reference sequence). V trimming: 10 bases; J trimming: 5 bases; junction bases outside the gene matches: 7. CDR3 nucleotides: TGTGCCACCTCGACAGGGGACGATCAGCCCCAGCATTTT. Translation gives CATSTGDDQPQHF.

This clonotype came up a few times. The chain recombines TRBV19 with TRBJ1-1; 8 bases fit TRBD1. The germline V gene encodes CDR1 LNHDA and CDR2 SQIVND (reference sequence). The CDR3 consists of 13 residues. The junction had 4 bases not matched to a gene; V was cut back by 9 bases and J by 1 base. This CDR3 is CARQGTGNTEAFF. CDR3 nucleotides: TGTGCCAGACAGGGGACAGGGAACACTGAAGCTTTCTTT.

This clonotype was recorded many times. The chain recombines TRBV2 with TRBJ1-5, with TRBD1 identical over 8 bases. The CDR3 loop spans 14 amino acids. Germline V gene sequence: CDR1 SNHLY, CDR2 FYNNEI. J lost 7 bases, V lost 8 bases, and 10 bases had no gene match. DNA of the CDR3: TGTGCCAGCCGGGACAGGAACCCGGAGCAGCCCCAGCATTTT. Its protein product is CASRDRNPEQPQHF. Filled out from reference TRBV2 and TRBJ1-5, the complete variable domain reads EPEVTQTPSHQVTQMGQEVILRCVPISNHLYFYWYRQILGQKVEFLVSFYNNEISEKSEIFDDQFSVERPDGSNFTLKIRSTKLEDSAMYFCASRDRNPEQPQHFGDGTRLSIL.

Remarks on this clonotype: With a much larger clone just one base away, this may be a read error. The rearrangement uses TRBV5-1 and TRBJ2-7, with 7 bases identical to TRBD2. This CDR3 region has 14 residues. Trimming cost V 3 bases and J 5 bases; bases outside gene matches: 8. Germline CDR1 reads SGHRS; CDR2 reads YFSETQ. CDR3 DNA: TGCGCCAGCAGCTCGGGAGGCAGGTTGGACGAGCAGTACTTC. Amino acids: CASSSGGRLDEQYF.

Remarks on this clonotype: Likely a read error: the CDR3 ends without its conserved phenylalanine or tryptophan. The chain carries TRBV24-1 and TRBJ2-5; D remains ambiguous. Germline assignment: CDR1 KGHDR and CDR2 SFDVKD. Trimming left V 2 bases short and J 5 bases short, with 2 bases between. This CDR3 contains 11 residues. In DNA form, the CDR3 reads TGTGCCACCAGTGATTCGGAGACCCAGTACCTC. Residues: CATSDSETQYL.

V and J are TRBV5-5 and TRBJ2-7; D may match TRBD1 or TRBD2 (5 bases each). The germline V gene encodes CDR1 SGHKS and CDR2 YYEKEE (reference sequence). CDR3 length: 15 residues. V shed 4 bases and J shed 5 bases, with 19 bases lying between them. CDR3 loop: CASSLNTGRRHEQYF. CDR3 bases: TGTGCCAGCAGCCTAAACACGGGACGGAGGCACGAGCAGTACTTC.